A selection of T cell receptor beta chains follows, all from one sample in a study of cytomegalovirus exposure and HLA in healthy donors. The data were produced by immunoSEQ multiplex PCR, yet TCRdb's version contains in-frame clones alone and is incomplete. This sample has more than 100,000 clones, with approximately 78% found just once. Sequencing input: PBMCs. These TCRs come from a middle-aged woman in good health and CMV-seropositive. Each CDR3 is given without its conserved first and last residue. Clone size is not always given. Where it is, it says once, few, many or a class for expanded clones.

clone_size: NA
v_call: TRBV18
cdr3_aa: ASSDGRTGTEAF

clone_size: NA
v_call: TRBV29-1
cdr3_aa: SVERTSGVEETQY

clone_size: many
v_call: TRBV5-1
cdr3_aa: ASSTGTGGVDYGYT

clone_size: NA
v_call: TRBV7-8
cdr3_aa: ASSPQGTSGDTDTQY

clone_size: NA
v_call: TRBV15
cdr3_aa: ATSSGQYNEQF

clone_size: few
v_call: TRBV4-3
cdr3_aa: ASSQGQGGNNEQF

clone_size: NA
v_call: TRBV14
cdr3_aa: ASSRGQKTTGELF

clone_size: NA
v_call: TRBV7-8
cdr3_aa: ASSLEPGESYEQY

clone_size: NA
v_call: TRBV7-2
cdr3_aa: ASSFGRGGLYNEQF

clone_size: NA
v_call: TRBV5-1
cdr3_aa: ASSLELSGHYSYNEQF